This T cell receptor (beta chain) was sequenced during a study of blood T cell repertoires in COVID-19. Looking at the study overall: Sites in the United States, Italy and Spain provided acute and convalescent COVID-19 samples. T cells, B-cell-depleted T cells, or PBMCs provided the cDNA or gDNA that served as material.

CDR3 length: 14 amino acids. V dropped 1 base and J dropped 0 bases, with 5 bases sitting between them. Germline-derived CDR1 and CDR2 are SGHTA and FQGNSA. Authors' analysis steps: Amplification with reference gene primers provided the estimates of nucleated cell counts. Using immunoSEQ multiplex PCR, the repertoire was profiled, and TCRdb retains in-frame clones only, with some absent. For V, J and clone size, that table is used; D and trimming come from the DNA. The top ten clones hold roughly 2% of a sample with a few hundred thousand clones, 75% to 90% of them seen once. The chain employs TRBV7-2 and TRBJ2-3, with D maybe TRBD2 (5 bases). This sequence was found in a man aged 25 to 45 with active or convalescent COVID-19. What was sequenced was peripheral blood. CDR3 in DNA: TGTGCCAGCAGCTTAGGGACTAGCACAGATACGCAGTATTTT. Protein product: CASSLGTSTDTQYF.